This T cell receptor (beta chain) was identified in a study of T-cell reconstitution after alpha-beta-depleted transplantation in children. The study, taken as a whole, reports: Where alpha-beta T cells came from about two months after transplant was reportedly several hundred expanded graft clones. T cells produced anew were the main source of T-cell counts and diversity one year after transplant.

A word on this clonotype: Its cognate antigen is unknown.

Unique molecular identifiers were incorporated into the prepared TCRbeta library. MiXCR, run by TCRdb on the PCR reads, gives a single entry per CDR3 protein. Of about 610,000 distinct CDR3 sequences in the sample, about a quarter are singletons; the top ten hold 30% to 40%. This material consisted of PBMCs, taken before TCRalphabeta/CD19-depleted stem cell transplant. This TCR was sampled from a boy younger than two with Wiskott-Aldrich syndrome, due to receive a stem cell transplant.

The DNA of the CDR3 is TGCAGCGCCAAGGGAAGCGGCACAGATACGCAGTATTTT. Amino acid sequence: CSAKGSGTDTQYF. This sequence joins TRBV29-1 and TRBJ2-3; no firm D call. Looked up from germline, CDR1 is SQVTM and CDR2 is ANQGSEA. V was cut by 7 bases and J by 1 base, with 12 bases left in between. CDR3 length equals 13 residues.